Given below is one T cell receptor beta chain in context. The sample is drawn from a study of brain metastases from non-small cell lung cancer. The CDR3 spans 14 residues. Germline-derived CDR1 and CDR2 are SGHRS and YFSETQ. V lost 2 bases to trimming and J lost 1 base; unmatched junction nucleotides: 2. Libraries were prepared by immunoSEQ multiplex PCR; TCRdb keeps only in-frame clonotypes and omits some of them. The sample records over 1,500 clones, about 81% being singletons. Sequencing was performed on primary lung tumor tissue. The chain joins TRBV5-1 to TRBJ1-1; 7 nucleotides align to TRBD1. This sequence was found in a donor aged 40 or over with non-small cell lung cancer. Here the CDR3 DNA reads TGCGCCAGCAGCTTTGACAGGGAGAACACTGAAGCTTTCTTT. The encoded protein is CASSFDRENTEAFF.